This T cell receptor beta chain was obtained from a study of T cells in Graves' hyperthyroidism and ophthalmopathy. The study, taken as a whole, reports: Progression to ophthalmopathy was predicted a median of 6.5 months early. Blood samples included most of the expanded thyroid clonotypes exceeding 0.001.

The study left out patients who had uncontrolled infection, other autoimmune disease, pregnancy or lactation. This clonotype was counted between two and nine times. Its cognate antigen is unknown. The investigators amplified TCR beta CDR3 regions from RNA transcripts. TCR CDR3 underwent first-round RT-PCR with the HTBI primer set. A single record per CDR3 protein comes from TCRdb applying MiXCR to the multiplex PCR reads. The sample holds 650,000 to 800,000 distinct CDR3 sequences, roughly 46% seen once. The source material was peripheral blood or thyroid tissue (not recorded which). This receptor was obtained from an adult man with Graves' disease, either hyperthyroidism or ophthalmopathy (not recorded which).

CDR3 bases: TGTGCCAGTAGTCCCAGGAGGGGGACTGAAGCTTTCTTT. Translated, it gives CASSPRRGTEAFF. The genes are TRBV19 and TRBJ1-1; tentatively, D is TRBD1 (6 bases). V was pared by 5 bases and J by 5 bases, with 12 bases between. Germline V gene lookup returns CDR1 LNHDA and CDR2 SQIVND (reference sequence). The CDR3 spans 13 residues.